This TCR beta chain was obtained from a study of T cells in Graves' hyperthyroidism and ophthalmopathy. The germline gives CDR1 SGHKS, CDR2 YYEKEE (reference sequence). V was shortened by 2 bases and J by 6 bases, with 14 bases between the two germline ends. This CDR3 has 14 residues. Authors of the study amplified TCR beta CDR3 regions from RNA transcripts. The HTBI set primed first-round TCR CDR3 RT-PCR. TCRdb passed the multiplex PCR reads through MiXCR, listing each CDR3 protein once. The sample lists hundreds of thousands of distinct CDR3 sequences, about 35% occurring once. This TCR was recovered from a woman aged 40 to 50 with Graves' hyperthyroidism. Material for sequencing was blood. The gene calls are TRBV5-5 and TRBJ1-1; D gene uncertain. The DNA of the CDR3 is TGTGCCAGCAGCTTAGTAGCGCCGCGGGCTGAAGCTTTCTTT. Its translation: CASSLVAPRAEAFF.